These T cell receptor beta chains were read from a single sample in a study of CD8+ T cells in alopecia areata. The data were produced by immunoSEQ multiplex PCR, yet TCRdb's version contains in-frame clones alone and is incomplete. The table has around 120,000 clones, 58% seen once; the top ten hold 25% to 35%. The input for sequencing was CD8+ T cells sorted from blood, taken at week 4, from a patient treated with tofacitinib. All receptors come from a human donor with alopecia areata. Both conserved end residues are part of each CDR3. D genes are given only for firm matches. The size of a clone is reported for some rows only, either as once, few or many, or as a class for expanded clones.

cdr3_aa: CATSESVNQPQHF; cdr3_nt: TGTGCCACCAGCGAATCGGTCAATCAGCCCCAGCATTTT; j_call: TRBJ1-5; d_call: NA; clone_size: NA; v_call: TRBV15
cdr3_aa: CSVVEGANTGELFF; cdr3_nt: TGCAGCGTTGTAGAGGGGGCGAACACCGGGGAGCTGTTTTTT; j_call: TRBJ2-2; d_call: NA; clone_size: few; v_call: TRBV29-1
cdr3_aa: CASSQQGIPGANVLTF; cdr3_nt: TGTGCCAGCAGTCAACAGGGGATTCCTGGGGCCAACGTCCTGACTTTC; j_call: TRBJ2-6; d_call: TRBD1; clone_size: NA; v_call: TRBV27
cdr3_aa: CASSEGLAGGQGEQFF; cdr3_nt: TGTGCCAGCAGTGAGGGACTAGCGGGGGGGCAGGGTGAGCAGTTCTTC; j_call: TRBJ2-1; d_call: TRBD2; clone_size: few; v_call: TRBV2
cdr3_aa: CASSSSGPFNGYTF; cdr3_nt: TGTGCCAGCAGCTCATCCGGGCCGTTCAATGGCTACACCTTC; j_call: TRBJ1-2; d_call: NA; clone_size: NA; v_call: TRBV7-9
cdr3_aa: CASSQSLRVNTGELFF; cdr3_nt: TGCGCCAGCAGCCAAAGCCTCAGGGTAAACACCGGGGAGCTGTTTTTT; j_call: TRBJ2-2; d_call: NA; clone_size: few; v_call: TRBV4-3
cdr3_aa: CAWFGNTEAFF; cdr3_nt: TGTGCCTGGTTCGGGAACACTGAAGCTTTCTTT; j_call: TRBJ1-1; d_call: NA; clone_size: few; v_call: TRBV30
cdr3_aa: CASSNNWPMNTEAFF; cdr3_nt: TGTGCCAGCAGCAACAACTGGCCTATGAACACTGAAGCTTTCTTT; j_call: TRBJ1-1; d_call: NA; clone_size: NA; v_call: TRBV6-1
cdr3_aa: CSVPGQGSADTQYF; cdr3_nt: TGCAGCGTTCCAGGGCAGGGGTCGGCAGATACGCAGTATTTT; j_call: TRBJ2-3; d_call: NA; clone_size: NA; v_call: TRBV29-1
cdr3_aa: CASSHRGQSGNTIYF; cdr3_nt: TGCGCCAGCAGCCACCGCGGCCAGTCTGGAAACACCATATATTTT; j_call: TRBJ1-3; d_call: NA; clone_size: NA; v_call: TRBV5-1
cdr3_aa: CASSVGGGGTYEQYF; cdr3_nt: TGTGCCAGCAGCGTAGGAGGGGGAGGGACCTACGAGCAGTACTTC; j_call: TRBJ2-7; d_call: NA; clone_size: NA; v_call: TRBV9
cdr3_aa: CASSLLRSSYEQYF; cdr3_nt: TGTGCCAGCAGCTTACTCCGGTCCTCCTACGAGCAGTACTTC; j_call: TRBJ2-7; d_call: NA; clone_size: NA; v_call: TRBV7-2
cdr3_aa: CASRALRDRVLNEQYF; cdr3_nt: TGTGCCAGCAGAGCTCTACGGGACAGGGTTTTGAACGAGCAGTACTTC; j_call: TRBJ2-7; d_call: TRBD1; clone_size: NA; v_call: TRBV27
cdr3_aa: CAWSPHRAEQFF; cdr3_nt: TGTGCCTGGAGTCCTCACCGGGCCGAGCAGTTCTTC; j_call: TRBJ2-1; d_call: NA; clone_size: NA; v_call: TRBV30
cdr3_aa: CASSPPGQGLGELFF; cdr3_nt: TGTGCCAGCAGTCCTCCGGGACAGGGGCTCGGGGAGCTGTTTTTT; j_call: TRBJ2-2; d_call: TRBD1; clone_size: NA; v_call: TRBV2
cdr3_aa: CAWKNPPDTQYF; cdr3_nt: TGTGCCTGGAAAAACCCCCCAGATACGCAGTATTTT; j_call: TRBJ2-3; d_call: NA; clone_size: NA; v_call: TRBV30
cdr3_aa: CSVDPGQGDTGELFF; cdr3_nt: TGCAGCGTAGATCCGGGACAGGGGGACACCGGGGAGCTGTTTTTT; j_call: TRBJ2-2; d_call: TRBD1; clone_size: few; v_call: TRBV29-1
cdr3_aa: CATSKGGTGWNQPQHF; cdr3_nt: TGTGCCACCAGCAAAGGGGGGACAGGGTGGAATCAGCCCCAGCATTTT; j_call: TRBJ1-5; d_call: TRBD1; clone_size: few; v_call: TRBV15
cdr3_aa: CAWSVSTGDTEAFF; cdr3_nt: TGTGCCTGGAGTGTTAGCACCGGTGACACTGAAGCTTTCTTT; j_call: TRBJ1-1; d_call: NA; clone_size: once; v_call: TRBV30
cdr3_aa: CASSFYPDTQYF; cdr3_nt: TGTGCCAGCAGTTTTTACCCAGATACGCAGTATTTT; j_call: TRBJ2-3; d_call: NA; clone_size: NA; v_call: TRBV27
cdr3_aa: CASTEGEGNTEAFF; cdr3_nt: TGTGCCAGCACCGAAGGGGAGGGCAACACTGAAGCTTTCTTT; j_call: TRBJ1-1; d_call: NA; clone_size: NA; v_call: TRBV27
cdr3_aa: CASSVAQGPEQYF; cdr3_nt: TGTGCCAGCAGCGTGGCACAGGGTCCCGAGCAGTACTTC; j_call: TRBJ2-7; d_call: NA; clone_size: NA; v_call: TRBV9
cdr3_aa: CASSLWDRPNTEAFF; cdr3_nt: TGTGCCAGCAGTTTATGGGACAGACCGAACACTGAAGCTTTCTTT; j_call: TRBJ1-1; d_call: TRBD1; clone_size: few; v_call: TRBV27
cdr3_aa: CASKEMQDLREAFF; cdr3_nt: TGCGCCAGCAAGGAGATGCAGGATCTACGTGAAGCTTTCTTT; j_call: TRBJ1-1; d_call: NA; clone_size: once; v_call: TRBV5-1
cdr3_aa: CASSPGNEQYF; cdr3_nt: TGTGCCAGCAGTCCAGGGAACGAGCAGTACTTC; j_call: TRBJ2-7; d_call: NA; clone_size: NA; v_call: TRBV25-1
cdr3_aa: CASAGQNNEQFF; cdr3_nt: TGTGCCAGCGCAGGGCAGAACAATGAGCAGTTCTTC; j_call: TRBJ2-1; d_call: NA; clone_size: NA; v_call: TRBV27
cdr3_aa: CASSVREGKTEAFF; cdr3_nt: TGTGCCAGCAGCGTCAGGGAAGGAAAAACTGAAGCTTTCTTT; j_call: TRBJ1-1; d_call: NA; clone_size: NA; v_call: TRBV13
cdr3_aa: CASSEVGGMRYNEQFF; cdr3_nt: TGTGCCAGCAGTGAAGTCGGAGGGATGAGGTACAATGAGCAGTTCTTC; j_call: TRBJ2-1; d_call: NA; clone_size: NA; v_call: TRBV2
cdr3_aa: CASSLVPGSEAFF; cdr3_nt: TGTGCCAGCAGCTTAGTCCCAGGGTCTGAAGCTTTCTTT; j_call: TRBJ1-1; d_call: NA; clone_size: NA; v_call: TRBV7-2
cdr3_aa: CSARQGGNTEAFF; cdr3_nt: TGCAGCGCTCGACAGGGGGGGAACACTGAAGCTTTCTTT; j_call: TRBJ1-1; d_call: TRBD1; clone_size: NA; v_call: TRBV29-1
cdr3_aa: CAWSEDPGEETQYF; cdr3_nt: TGTGCCTGGAGTGAGGATCCGGGGGAGGAGACCCAGTACTTC; j_call: TRBJ2-5; d_call: NA; clone_size: NA; v_call: TRBV30
cdr3_aa: CATSRGTGIYGYTF; cdr3_nt: TGTGCCACCAGCAGAGGTACAGGGATCTATGGCTACACCTTC; j_call: TRBJ1-2; d_call: NA; clone_size: once; v_call: TRBV15
cdr3_aa: CASSLLASGGLSYEQYF; cdr3_nt: TGTGCCAGCAGCTTGTTGGCTAGCGGGGGCCTCTCCTACGAGCAGTACTTC; j_call: TRBJ2-7; d_call: TRBD2; clone_size: NA; v_call: TRBV5-6
cdr3_aa: CSVDGINEQFF; cdr3_nt: TGCAGCGTTGACGGGATCAATGAGCAGTTCTTC; j_call: TRBJ2-1; d_call: NA; clone_size: NA; v_call: TRBV29-1
cdr3_aa: CASRKPGTSTLETQYF; cdr3_nt: TGTGCCAGCAGGAAGCCCGGGACTAGCACGCTGGAGACCCAGTACTTC; j_call: TRBJ2-5; d_call: TRBD2; clone_size: NA; v_call: TRBV2
cdr3_aa: CSVGGGRDTEAFF; cdr3_nt: TGCAGCGTTGGAGGAGGGCGGGACACTGAAGCTTTCTTT; j_call: TRBJ1-1; d_call: NA; clone_size: NA; v_call: TRBV29-1
cdr3_aa: CSVEDFPSGSSYEQYF; cdr3_nt: TGCAGCGTTGAAGATTTTCCCAGTGGGTCCTCCTACGAGCAGTACTTC; j_call: TRBJ2-7; d_call: NA; clone_size: NA; v_call: TRBV29-1
cdr3_aa: CSVLGQGSSYEQYF; cdr3_nt: TGCAGCGTACTGGGACAGGGAAGCTCCTACGAGCAGTACTTC; j_call: TRBJ2-7; d_call: TRBD1; clone_size: NA; v_call: TRBV29-1
cdr3_aa: CASSSMPGQGLLRELFF; cdr3_nt: TGTGCCAGCAGCTCTATGCCGGGACAGGGATTGTTACGGGAGCTGTTTTTT; j_call: TRBJ2-2; d_call: TRBD1; clone_size: NA; v_call: TRBV13
cdr3_aa: CASSSRKGQTTNQPQHF; cdr3_nt: TGTGCCAGCAGCTCGAGAAAGGGACAGACGACCAACCAGCCCCAGCATTTT; j_call: TRBJ1-5; d_call: TRBD1; clone_size: NA; v_call: TRBV13
cdr3_aa: CSVEGQGYNEQFF; cdr3_nt: TGCAGCGTTGAGGGTCAGGGGTACAATGAGCAGTTCTTC; j_call: TRBJ2-1; d_call: NA; clone_size: NA; v_call: TRBV29-1
cdr3_aa: CSVSGGPHVGGEQFF; cdr3_nt: TGCAGCGTTAGCGGAGGACCCCATGTCGGGGGTGAGCAGTTCTTC; j_call: TRBJ2-1; d_call: NA; clone_size: NA; v_call: TRBV29-1
cdr3_aa: CASRGGTGINQPQHF; cdr3_nt: TGTGCCAGCCGAGGGGGGACAGGGATCAATCAGCCCCAGCATTTT; j_call: TRBJ1-5; d_call: TRBD1; clone_size: NA; v_call: TRBV6-5
cdr3_aa: CASNPDSTDTQYF; cdr3_nt: TGTGCCAGCAATCCGGACAGCACAGATACGCAGTATTTT; j_call: TRBJ2-3; d_call: NA; clone_size: NA; v_call: TRBV25-1